This TCR beta chain derives from a study of cytomegalovirus exposure and HLA in healthy donors. With 60 Vbeta and 13 Jbeta primers, the PCR was carried out. Profiling relied on immunoSEQ multiplex PCR, and the TCRdb table lists in-frame clones only, not all of them. The data show 95,000 to 100,000 clones, with roughly 75% seen just once and roughly 0.71% held by the top ten. The clonotype originates from a woman aged 55-69 years in good health and CMV-seronegative. Sequencing was carried out using PBMCs.

Here the CDR3 reads CASSGQGYGYTF. CDR3 DNA sequence: TGTGCCAGCAGTGGACAGGGCTATGGCTACACCTTC. The rearrangement uses TRBV6-5 and TRBJ1-2; 8 nucleotides match TRBD1. The ends lost 5 bases at V and 4 bases at J; junction bases unmatched: 0. CDR3 size: 12 residues. Germline V lookup: CDR1 MNHEY, CDR2 SVGAGI.